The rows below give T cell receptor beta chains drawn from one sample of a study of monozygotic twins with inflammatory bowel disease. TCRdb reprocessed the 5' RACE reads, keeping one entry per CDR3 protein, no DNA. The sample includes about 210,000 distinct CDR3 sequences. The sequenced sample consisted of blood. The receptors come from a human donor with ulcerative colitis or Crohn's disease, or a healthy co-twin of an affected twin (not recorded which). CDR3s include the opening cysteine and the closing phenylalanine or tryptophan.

CASSSSPGTGRNEQFF	TRBV7-2	TRBJ2-1
CSAIRGQTETQYF	TRBV20-1	TRBJ2-5
CALLLGQPHTDTQYF	TRBV6-1	TRBJ2-3
CASSSRQGRHNEQFF	TRBV11-3	TRBJ2-1
CASSEGAGTVLNTGELFF	TRBV2	TRBJ2-2
CASSLIGYSRFSGNTIYF	TRBV12-3/TRBV12-4	TRBJ1-3
CASSLASPASYEQYF	TRBV5-1	TRBJ2-7
CASSPRDKPYEQYF	TRBV5-1	TRBJ2-7
CASSTSGAPELFF	TRBV5-1	TRBJ2-2
CASSLGVGLTQYF	TRBV5-6	TRBJ2-3
CSACVWENTEAFF	TRBV20-1	TRBJ1-1
CSFTTGIEQFF	TRBV20-1	TRBJ2-1
CASRQGNDEQYF	TRBV5-1	TRBJ2-7
CASSLILGGAGYEQYF	TRBV7-6	TRBJ2-7
CASTSWRDRGTEAFF	TRBV7-9	TRBJ1-1
CSARSGAWVQPQHF	TRBV20-1	TRBJ1-5
CASSLGLIQETQYF	TRBV5-1	TRBJ2-5
CASSDGGKQYF	TRBV5-1	TRBJ2-7
CASSSGGGLNYGYTF	TRBV7-9	TRBJ1-2
CASSIDITQYF	TRBV7-2	TRBJ2-5
CSPQGGAGANVLTF	TRBV20-1	TRBJ2-6
CSVEVGQGKGYTF	TRBV29-1	TRBJ1-2
CASSLALSGPGELFF	TRBV7-9	TRBJ2-2
CASSPITGGVWELFF	TRBV6-1	TRBJ2-2
CATSLDASNTEAFF	TRBV24-1	TRBJ1-1
CASSYDGDTQYF	TRBV6-5	TRBJ2-3
CASAGDGNTIYF	TRBV5-1	TRBJ1-3
CASSTTGFGTGELFF	TRBV19	TRBJ2-2
CASSSPGQINTGELFF	TRBV5-1	TRBJ2-2
CASSTHVRTSAGTDTQYF	TRBV6-2/TRBV6-3	TRBJ2-3
CASSAQSGAYEQYF	TRBV4-2	TRBJ2-7
CASAWAQGYDEQYF	TRBV6-1	TRBJ2-7
CASSQETPGTGVTTDTQYF	TRBV4-1	TRBJ2-3